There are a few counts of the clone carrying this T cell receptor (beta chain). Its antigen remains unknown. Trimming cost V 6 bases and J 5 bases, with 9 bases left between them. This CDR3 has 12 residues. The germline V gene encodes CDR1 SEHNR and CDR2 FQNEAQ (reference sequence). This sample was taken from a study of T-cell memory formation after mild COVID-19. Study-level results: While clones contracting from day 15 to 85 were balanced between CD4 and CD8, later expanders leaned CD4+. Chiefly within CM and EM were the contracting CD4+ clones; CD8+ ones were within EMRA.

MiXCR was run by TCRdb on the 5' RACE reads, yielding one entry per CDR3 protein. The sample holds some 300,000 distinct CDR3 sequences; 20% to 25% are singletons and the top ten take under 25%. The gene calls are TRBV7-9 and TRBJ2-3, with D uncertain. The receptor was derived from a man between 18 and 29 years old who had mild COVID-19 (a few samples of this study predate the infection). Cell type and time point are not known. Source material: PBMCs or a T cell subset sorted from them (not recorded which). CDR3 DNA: TGTGCCAGCAGTTTCGGGCGAGATACGCAGTATTTT. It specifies CASSFGRDTQYF.